This T cell receptor (beta chain) came from a study of blood T cell dynamics during melanoma immunotherapy. Time point meaning: pre-treatment baseline. This clone was observed once. A fixed DNA input of about 350 ng was used per bulk PBMC sample. TCRdb's copy holds only in-frame clones and misses some; the assay was immunoSEQ multiplex PCR. Of 10,000 to 15,000 clones listed, 86% are singletons. The V end was cut by 2 bases, the J end by 1 base, with 6 bases between. The CDR3 has 13 residues. Germline V lookup: CDR1 SGHDT, CDR2 YYEEEE. The V call is TRBV5-6, the J call TRBJ1-1; no clear D gene. This TCR came from a human donor with melanoma. The specimen comprised blood, sampled from a patient treated with checkpoint blockade. The CDR3 nucleotides are TGTGCCAGCAGCTTATGGGGGAACACTGAAGCTTTCTTT. Its translation: CASSLWGNTEAFF.